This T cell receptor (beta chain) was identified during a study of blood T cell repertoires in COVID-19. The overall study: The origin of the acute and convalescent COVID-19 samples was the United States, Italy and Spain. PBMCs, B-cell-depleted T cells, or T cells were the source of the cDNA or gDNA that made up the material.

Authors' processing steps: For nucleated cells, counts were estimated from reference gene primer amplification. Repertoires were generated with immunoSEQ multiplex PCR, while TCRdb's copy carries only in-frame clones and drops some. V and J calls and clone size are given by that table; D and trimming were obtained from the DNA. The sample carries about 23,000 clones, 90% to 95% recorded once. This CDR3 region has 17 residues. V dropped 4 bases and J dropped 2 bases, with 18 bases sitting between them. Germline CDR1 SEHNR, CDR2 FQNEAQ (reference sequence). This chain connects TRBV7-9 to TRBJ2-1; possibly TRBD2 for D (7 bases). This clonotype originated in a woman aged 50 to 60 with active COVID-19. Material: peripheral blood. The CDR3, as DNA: TGTGCCAGCAGCTCTAGGATGGGGGGGGGCCCCTACAATGAGCAGTTCTTC. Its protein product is CASSSRMGGGPYNEQFF.